Listed below are T cell receptor beta chains from one sample, sequenced in a study of cytomegalovirus exposure and HLA in healthy donors. This table comes from immunoSEQ multiplex PCR, and its TCRdb copy is limited to in-frame clones, with some not included. The sample has around 150,000 clones, 77% seen once. Sequenced input: PBMCs. These receptors came from a woman aged 25 to 39 in good health and CMV-seronegative. Each CDR3 is given with its conserved first and last residue.

V: TRBV7-9
CDR3: CASSLQGFTEAFF

V: TRBV7-9
CDR3: CASSSGQAEGQYF

V: TRBV5-4
CDR3: CASSLGQNTIYF

V: TRBV10-3
CDR3: CAISDQTGAGGNTIYF

V: TRBV10-3
CDR3: CAIRVNRDDEKLFF

V: TRBV4-2
CDR3: CASSQAHLGGQETQYF

V: TRBV7-3
CDR3: CASSPQGNTEAFF

V: TRBV28
CDR3: CASSLSFSYTEAFF

V: TRBV5-1
CDR3: CASSLGDSPNTEAFF

V: TRBV21-1
CDR3: CASKRRTNYGYTF

V: TRBV29-1
CDR3: CSVGRGSSYEQYF

V: TRBV6-6
CDR3: CASSYSRVYNEQFF

V: TRBV7-2
CDR3: CASSSPYPGQSSYNSPLHF

V: TRBV4-1
CDR3: CASSQDSGGLYNEQFF

V: TRBV27
CDR3: CASSLSTGSNQPQHF

V: TRBV6-1
CDR3: CASRTGGSYNSPLHF

V: TRBV2
CDR3: CASSSTSYEQYF

V: TRBV5-4
CDR3: CASSLIGHRSNTEAFF

V: TRBV19
CDR3: CASSIGPRGNEQFF

V: TRBV28
CDR3: CASSSGGIKNIQYF

V: TRBV2
CDR3: CASGALPNSPLHF

V: TRBV16
CDR3: CASSQYKAGESGNTIYF

V: TRBV27
CDR3: CASRLPGSSSGYTF

V: TRBV7-9
CDR3: CASSQQETQYF

V: TRBV10-1
CDR3: CASSEDSDSNYGYTF

V: TRBV25-1
CDR3: CASSEDREMGKLFF

V: TRBV11-3
CDR3: CASSLLPFGATNEKLFF

V: TRBV29-1
CDR3: CSVNSGGAVDTQYF

V: TRBV11-2
CDR3: CASSPTTRENTGELFF

V: TRBV30
CDR3: CAWVGQRNSPLHF

V: TRBV2
CDR3: CASSGVSGEQYF

V: TRBV5-1
CDR3: CASSIQGNNSPLHF

V: TRBV7-2
CDR3: CASSHSGGAGTGELFF

V: TRBV27
CDR3: CASSLLGVGQPQHF

V: TRBV27
CDR3: CASSQRPQANYGYTF

V: TRBV5-1
CDR3: CASSRGLAGNTDTQYF

V: TRBV5-1
CDR3: CASSSDGTSGGNEQFF

V: TRBV11-2
CDR3: CASSSSPLAGGLRDEQFF

V: TRBV29-1
CDR3: CSVEALRTSGGFSTDTQYF

V: TRBV5-6
CDR3: CASSFGGYEQYF

V: TRBV11-3
CDR3: CASSLGTGGYEQYF